Described below is a single T cell receptor beta chain sequence and its context. The antigen remains undetermined. The data are from a study of T cell responses to AZD1222 COVID-19 vaccine. Notes on the study in general: Spike-specific TCR breadth and depth went up after people got two AZD1222 doses. Every sample of the repertoires postdated the peak T cell response. Baseline seropositives among AZD1222 recipients totaled only 5 to 7.

The protocol was immunoSEQ multiplex PCR, while the TCRdb copy is restricted to in-frame clones and leaves out a portion. This sample has more than 85,000 clones, with approximately 84% found just once. The input for sequencing was peripheral blood, taken 28 days after the second AZD1222 dose. The receptor comes from an adult who received the AZD1222 COVID-19 vaccine.

The CDR3 DNA follows: TGTGCCAGCTCACCTCCTGGGACCACTGAAGCTTTCTTT. Protein sequence: CASSPPGTTEAFF. The V gene is TRBV18, the J gene TRBJ1-1, with D maybe TRBD1 (5 bases). The CDR3 extends over 13 amino acids. V was shortened by 3 bases and J by 4 bases, with 9 bases between the two germline ends. Germline-derived CDR1 and CDR2 are KGHSH and LQKENI. The full variable domain, in which reference TRBV18 and TRBJ1-1 provide the parts outside the CDR3, is NAGVMQNPRHLVRRRGQEARLRCSPMKGHSHVYWYRQLPEEGLKFMVYLQKENIIDESGMPKERFSAEFPKEGPSILRIQQVVRGDSAAYFCASSPPGTTEAFFGQGTRLTVV.